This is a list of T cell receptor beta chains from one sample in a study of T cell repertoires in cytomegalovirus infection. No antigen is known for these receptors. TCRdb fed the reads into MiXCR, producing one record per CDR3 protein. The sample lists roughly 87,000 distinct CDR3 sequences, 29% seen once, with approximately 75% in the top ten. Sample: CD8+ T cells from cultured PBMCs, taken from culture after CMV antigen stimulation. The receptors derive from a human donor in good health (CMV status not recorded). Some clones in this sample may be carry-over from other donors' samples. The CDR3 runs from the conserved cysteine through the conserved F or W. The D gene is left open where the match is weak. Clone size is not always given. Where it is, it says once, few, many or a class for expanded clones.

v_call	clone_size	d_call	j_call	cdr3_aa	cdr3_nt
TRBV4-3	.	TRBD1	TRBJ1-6	CASSSGTGFNSPLHF	TGCGCCAGCAGCTCCGGGACAGGGTTTAATTCACCCCTCCACTTT
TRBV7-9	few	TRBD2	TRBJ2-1	CASRQTSGGNYNEQFF	TGTGCCAGCAGACAGACTAGCGGGGGAAATTACAATGAGCAGTTCTTC
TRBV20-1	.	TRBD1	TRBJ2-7	CSARDFLRAGQGAYEQYF	TGCAGTGCTAGAGATTTTCTCAGAGCGGGACAGGGGGCTTACGAGCAGTACTTC
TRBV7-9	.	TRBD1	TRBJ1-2	CASSQQTGADYGYTF	TGTGCCAGCAGTCAGCAAACAGGGGCGGACTATGGCTACACCTTC
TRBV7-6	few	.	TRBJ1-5	CASSLAGPVKPQHF	TGTGCCAGCAGCTTAGCAGGGCCAGTTAAGCCCCAGCATTTT
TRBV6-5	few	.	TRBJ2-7	CASSPGTEYEQYF	TGTGCCAGCAGTCCCGGGACGGAGTACGAGCAGTACTTC
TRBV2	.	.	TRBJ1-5	CASSASESFSNQPQHF	TGTGCCAGCAGTGCCTCCGAGTCCTTTAGCAATCAGCCCCAGCATTTT
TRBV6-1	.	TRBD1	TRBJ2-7	CASRTGGGEQYF	TGTGCCAGCAGAACAGGGGGCGGAGAGCAGTACTTC
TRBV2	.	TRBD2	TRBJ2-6	CASNPFGGSGANVLTF	TGTGCCAGCAACCCTTTCGGGGGGTCTGGGGCCAACGTCCTGACTTTC
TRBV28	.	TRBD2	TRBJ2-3	CASTPGLTFTDTQYF	TGTGCCAGCACCCCGGGACTAACCTTTACAGATACGCAGTATTTT
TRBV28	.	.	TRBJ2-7	CASSLRASSPYEQYF	TGTGCCAGCAGTCTCCGGGCCAGTTCTCCCTACGAGCAGTACTTC
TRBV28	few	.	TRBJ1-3	CASSSAFGGFSGNTIYF	TGTGCCAGCAGCTCCGCTTTCGGGGGATTTTCTGGAAACACCATATATTTT
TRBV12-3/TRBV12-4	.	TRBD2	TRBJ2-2	CASSFRGLAGELFF	TGTGCCAGCAGTTTCCGGGGACTAGCTGGGGAGCTGTTTTTT
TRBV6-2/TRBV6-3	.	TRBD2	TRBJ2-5	CASQRAGGPQTQYF	TGTGCCAGCCAAAGAGCGGGGGGGCCGCAGACCCAGTACTTC
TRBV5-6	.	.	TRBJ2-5	CASSLLPQGVETQYF	TGTGCCAGCAGCTTGTTACCCCAGGGTGTAGAGACCCAGTACTTC
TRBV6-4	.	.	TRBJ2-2	CASSDSPEAGELFF	TGTGCCAGCAGTGACTCCCCCGAGGCCGGGGAGCTGTTTTTT
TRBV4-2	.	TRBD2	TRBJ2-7	CASSPTSGSSYEQYF	TGTGCCAGCAGCCCAACTAGCGGGAGTAGCTACGAGCAGTACTTC